These 3 T cell receptor beta chains were sequenced from one sample in a study of control samples from healthy donors and cancer patients. Profiled with immunoSEQ multiplex PCR; TCRdb holds only in-frame clones, not every one. This sample has some 150,000 clones, with approximately 93% found just once. Source material: blood. The receptors originated from a man aged 35 to 55 in good health.

The rearrangement joins TRBV6-6 to TRBJ1-2; 9 positions match TRBD1. Germline V gives CDR1 MNHNY, CDR2 SVGAGI (reference sequence). The junction had 4 bases not matched to a gene; V was cut back by 2 bases and J by 3 bases. This CDR3 is 15 amino acids long. Here the CDR3 DNA reads TGTGCCAGCAGTTACGGGACAGGGTGGGACTATGGCTACACCTTC. It codes for CASSYGTGWDYGYTF.

The chain combines TRBV6-2 or TRBV6-3 with TRBJ1-5, with 7 bases lining up with TRBD1. The CDR3 consists of 14 residues. Germline assignment: CDR1 MNHEY and CDR2 SVGEGT. V lost 6 bases and J lost 7; bases outside the gene matches: 9. The DNA of the CDR3 is TGTGCCAGCAGCTTGACAGGGTTTGGACAGCCCCAGCATTTT. Protein sequence: CASSLTGFGQPQHF.

The chain couples TRBV18 to TRBJ1-6; the D gene is possibly TRBD1 (5 bases). Per germline, CDR1 KGHSH and CDR2 LQKENI. There are 15 residues in the CDR3. V was clipped by 0 bases and J by 12 bases, with 15 bases between them. In DNA, the CDR3 is TGTGCCAGCTCACCACCGGGTCCAGGGATTCGACCCCTCCACTTT. It codes for CASSPPGPGIRPLHF.